This T cell receptor beta chain was identified during a study of long-term antiretroviral therapy in people with HIV (dated by TCRdb to 2022 to 2024). The study in broad terms: The earliest samples were collected about a decade before the 2015 WHO recommendation for immediate ART, when ART was typically delayed until CD4 counts fell. Whether ART initiation and durable HIV suppression were associated with changes in peripheral blood TRB repertoire composition and diversity was tested in a retrospective serial study. From some 33 adults with confirmed HIV infection, the cohort provided over 150 cryopreserved PBMC samples, gathered serially across a mean of approximately six years (range 1-12). Test extractions of a monoclonal T-cell line alongside 30 or so polyclonal samples showed no cross-contamination during QIAcube processing. Of the 30 participants with HIV, approximately twelve were female.

A remark on this clone: Its cognate antigen has yet to be identified. Base-call qualities are not available, and no considerably larger clone is one nucleotide away.

The immunoSEQ hsTCRB v3.0 assay was used at survey level resolution to sequence the TRB variable region. The targeted TRB sequencing depth was about 40,000-55,000 T-cell genomes per sample. Pooled TRB libraries were sequenced on an Illumina MiSeq with a v3 150-cycle kit. Per the authors' processing: Repertoire analysis ran in R within a reproducible Nextflow workflow covering QC, data transformation and analysis. LymphoSeq2, an R package for AIRR-Seq data exploration, was used to implement custom analyses. A handful of samples yielding fewer than 5000 total TRB sequences were excluded, leaving more than 150 analyzed HIV repertoires. Among the 200 or so HIV repertoires that were kept, 59 were collected before ART initiation and roughly 130 were collected after ART initiation. Repertoires were downsampled to 5000 TRB nucleotide sequences, with summary statistics averaged over 100 downsampling iterations. Only TRB sequences with CDR3 regions of at least seven amino acids were retained for analysis. Diversity was assessed using a clonality score derived from Shannon entropy and using the Gini coefficient. In repertoire networks, the top 5000 CDR3 amino acid sequences were linked whenever an edit distance of one separated two sequences. For TRB CDR3 amino acid sequences, antigen specificity groups and MHC restriction were predicted with GLIPH2. Known CMV, EBV, HIV or tissue antigen associations were flagged by matching CDR3 amino acid sequences against VDJdb and McPAS-TCR. Pre-ART, post-ART and control groups were compared with Wilcoxon signed-rank tests and Holm-Bonferroni correction. Sourced from immuneACCESS, this table was stored by TCRdb with only in-frame sequences that have V and J called. A share of the clones is absent; for the studies checked, an unresolved V gene accounts for under half, and the remainder has no known explanation. That table supplies the V and J calls and clone size; D and trimming were determined from the DNA. Within this sample are 20,000 to 25,000 clones, with roughly 90% of them counted one time only. The top ten clones comprise 6.4% of the sample.

Taken from the germline V gene, the CDR1 and CDR2 loops are SGDLS and YYNGEE. Trimming at the junction amounts to 1 base on V and 1 base on J, and the germline ends lie 13 bases apart. Reading from cysteine to phenylalanine, the CDR3 counts 16 amino acids. The entry retains the CDR3 DNA only, 48 bases that are in frame from base 1. Broad study findings and their caveats: Limited PBMC availability meant only the TCR beta chain was sequenced, without alpha chain pairing. CDR3 length ranges in HIV repertoires were narrower than in controls, and network structure suggested an antigen-experienced repertoire with only a slight naive shift after ART. Expanded TRB clones identified before ART initiation dominated the repertoire across all time points, though the dominance fluctuated and decreased in many PLHIV after ART. Starting ART was linked to a significant rise in TRB diversity, yet even with long-term ART the diversity remained significantly lower than in transplant donor controls. Because pre-ART samples had limited cell numbers, unsorted PBMC were profiled rather than sorted CD4+ and CD8+ T cells. Samples dated from about 2003 to 2018, and the ART regimens used may be less effective than current ones. No data were available on ART adherence, viral resistance or therapy changes, limiting inferences about post-ART repertoire changes.

Inclusion was restricted to participants for whom at least one PBMC sample before ART initiation and at least two post-ART samples were available. All participants with HIV were treated in the United States of America. Before DNA extraction, cryopreserved samples containing about 0.9-10 million PBMC were thawed and washed. At the time of the earliest PBMC sample, participants with HIV were aged between 23 and 54 years. PBMC samples from each participant spanned 1-4 timepoints before ART initiation and 2-8 timepoints after ART initiation, with a median of 7 samples. For every participant, serial HIV viral load, CD4+ T-cell count, ART history and demographic data were obtained. Genomic DNA was extracted from unsorted PBMC with a Qiagen kit on a QIAcube, processed in batches of 12 samples.

The sequenced sample was unsorted PBMCs, obtained 0.6 years after starting antiretroviral therapy. Recombination joined TRBV9 with TRBJ2-3; no D gene is confidently identified. The TCR sequence derives from a man aged 55 to 70 with HIV. The nucleotides read TGTGCCAGCAGCGTATCCCCCAGCTACCGCACAGATACGCAGTATTTT. The encoded protein is CASSVSPSYRTDTQYF.